The T cell receptor beta chain described here comes from a study of radiotherapy plus CTLA-4 blockade in lung cancer. Overall study context: Of all patients, around 19% responded objectively and 25% to 40% showed disease control.

Alongside CTLA-4 blockade with ipilimumab, patients with chemo-refractory metastatic non-small-cell lung cancer received focal radiation. Using immunoSEQ multiplex PCR, the repertoire was profiled, and TCRdb retains in-frame clones only, with some absent. In the table there are under 65,000 clones, almost 85% of which are singletons. Worth noting for this clone: The antigen is undetermined.

With V trimmed by 5 bases and J by 2 bases, 2 bases remained unmatched. This CDR3 contains 13 residues. Germline CDR1 MGHDK, CDR2 SYGVNS. The study's findings and limits: Strongest reported response predictors: early blood clone changes and post-radiation interferon-beta. In blood, tumor-derived TCR clones expanded after radiotherapy plus ipilimumab.

The rearrangement joins TRBV25-1 to TRBJ1-2; 7 bases are shared with TRBD1. This receptor was taken from a human donor with non-small cell lung cancer whose response to radiotherapy plus ipilimumab could not be evaluated. The material sequenced was peripheral blood, taken from a patient treated with radiotherapy plus ipilimumab. The CDR3 region has the DNA TGTGCCAGCAGTACGACAGGGAACTATGGCTACACCTTC. Translation: CASSTTGNYGYTF.